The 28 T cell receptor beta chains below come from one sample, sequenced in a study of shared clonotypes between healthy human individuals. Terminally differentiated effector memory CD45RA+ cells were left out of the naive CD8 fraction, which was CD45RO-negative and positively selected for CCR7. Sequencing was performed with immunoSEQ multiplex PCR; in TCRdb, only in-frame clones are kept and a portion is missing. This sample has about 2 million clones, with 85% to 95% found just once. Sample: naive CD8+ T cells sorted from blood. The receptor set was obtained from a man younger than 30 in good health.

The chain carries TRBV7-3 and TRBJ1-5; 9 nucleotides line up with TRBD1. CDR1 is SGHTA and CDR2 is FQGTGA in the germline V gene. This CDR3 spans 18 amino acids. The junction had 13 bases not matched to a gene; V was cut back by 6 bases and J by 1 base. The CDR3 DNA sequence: TGTGCCAGCAGTTACCGGGACAGGGAAAGGAGGAGCAATCAGCCCCAGCATTTT. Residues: CASSYRDRERRSNQPQHF.

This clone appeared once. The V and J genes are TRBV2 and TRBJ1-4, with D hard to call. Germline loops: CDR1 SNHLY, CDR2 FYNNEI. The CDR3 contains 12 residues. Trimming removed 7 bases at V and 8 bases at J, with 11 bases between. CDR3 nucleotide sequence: TGTGCCAGCACCCCTAATCCCGAAAAACTGTTTTTT. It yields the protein CASTPNPEKLFF.

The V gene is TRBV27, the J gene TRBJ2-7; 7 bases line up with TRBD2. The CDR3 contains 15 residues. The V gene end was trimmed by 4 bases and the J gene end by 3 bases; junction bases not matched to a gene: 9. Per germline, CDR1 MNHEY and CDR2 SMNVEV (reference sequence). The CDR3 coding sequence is TGTGCCAGCAGTTCGCTGGGAGCGGGAAGCTACGAGCAGTACTTC. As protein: CASSSLGAGSYEQYF.

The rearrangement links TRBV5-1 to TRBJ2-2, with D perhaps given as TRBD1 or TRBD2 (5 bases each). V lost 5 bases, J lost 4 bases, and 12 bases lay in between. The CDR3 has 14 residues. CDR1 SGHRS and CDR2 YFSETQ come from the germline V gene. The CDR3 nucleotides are TGCGCCAGCAGAGAGGGGATAATCACCGGGGAGCTGTTTTTT. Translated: CASREGIITGELFF.

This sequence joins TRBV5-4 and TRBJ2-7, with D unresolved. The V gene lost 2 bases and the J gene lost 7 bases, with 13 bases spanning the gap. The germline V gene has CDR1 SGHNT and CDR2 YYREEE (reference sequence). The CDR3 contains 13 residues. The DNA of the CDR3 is TGTGCCAGCAGCTTTAAAGGGTCGGGTGAGCAGTACTTC. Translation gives CASSFKGSGEQYF.

This CDR3 reads CSVGLGANVLTF. The DNA of the CDR3 is TGCAGCGTTGGGTTGGGGGCCAACGTCCTGACTTTC. This rearrangement joins TRBV29-1 to TRBJ2-6; D ambiguous. Trimming cost V 4 bases and J 4 bases, with 5 bases left between them. This CDR3 is 12 amino acids long. Germline CDR1 is SQVTM and CDR2 is ANQGSEA. Variable domain in full (rest from reference TRBV29-1 and TRBJ2-6): SAVISQKPSRDICQRGTSLTIQCQVDSQVTMMFWYRQQPGQSLTLIATANQGSEATYESGFVIDKFPISRPNLTFSTLTVSNMSPEDSSIYLCSVGLGANVLTFGAGSRLTVL.

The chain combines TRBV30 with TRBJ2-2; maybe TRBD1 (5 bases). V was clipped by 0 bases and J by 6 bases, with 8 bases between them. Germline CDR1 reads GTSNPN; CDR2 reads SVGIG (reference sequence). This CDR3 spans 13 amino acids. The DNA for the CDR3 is TGTGCCTGGAGTGTAGGGGTCCCCGGGGAGCTGTTTTTT. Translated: CAWSVGVPGELFF.

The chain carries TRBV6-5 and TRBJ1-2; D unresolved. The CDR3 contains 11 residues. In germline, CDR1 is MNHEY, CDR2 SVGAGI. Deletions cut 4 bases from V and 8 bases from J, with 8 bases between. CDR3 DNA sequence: TGTGCCAGCAGTTCAGGCGGGGGCTACACCTTC. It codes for CASSSGGGYTF.

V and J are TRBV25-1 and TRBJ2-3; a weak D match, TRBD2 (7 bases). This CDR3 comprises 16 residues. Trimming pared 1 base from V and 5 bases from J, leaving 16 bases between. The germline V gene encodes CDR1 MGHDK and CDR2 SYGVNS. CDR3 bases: TGTGCCAGCAGTGAATGGTTCGGGGGGCGTAAAGATACGCAGTATTTT. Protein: CASSEWFGGRKDTQYF.

The CDR3 loop is CASSRDSLYEQFF. CDR3 bases: TGTGCCAGCAGCCGTGACTCCCTATATGAGCAGTTCTTC. This chain connects TRBV5-6 to TRBJ2-1; D is undetermined. CDR1 and CDR2 (germline): SGHDT, YYEEEE. This CDR3 contains 13 residues. V was shortened by 4 bases and J by 8 bases, with 13 bases between the two germline ends.

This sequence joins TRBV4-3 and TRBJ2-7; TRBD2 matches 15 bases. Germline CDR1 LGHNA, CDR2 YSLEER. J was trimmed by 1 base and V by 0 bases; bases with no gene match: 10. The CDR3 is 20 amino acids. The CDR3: CASSQDPPRGLAGGSYEQYF. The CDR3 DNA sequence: TGCGCCAGCAGCCAAGACCCCCCCCGTGGACTAGCGGGAGGGTCCTACGAGCAGTACTTC.

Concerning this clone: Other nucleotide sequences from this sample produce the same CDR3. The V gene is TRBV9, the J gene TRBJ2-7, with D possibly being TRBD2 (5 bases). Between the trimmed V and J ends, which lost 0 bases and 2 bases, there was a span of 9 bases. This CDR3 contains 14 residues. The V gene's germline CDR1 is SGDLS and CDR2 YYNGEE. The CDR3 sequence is CASSVAGSTYEQYF. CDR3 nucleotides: TGTGCCAGCAGCGTAGCGGGGAGTACCTACGAGCAGTACTTC.

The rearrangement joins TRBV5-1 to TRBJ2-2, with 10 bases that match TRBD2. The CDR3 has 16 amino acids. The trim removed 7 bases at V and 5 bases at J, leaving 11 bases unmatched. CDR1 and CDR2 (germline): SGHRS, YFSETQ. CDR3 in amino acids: CASGAALAGATGELFF. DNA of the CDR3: TGCGCCAGCGGTGCTGCGCTAGCGGGAGCTACCGGGGAGCTGTTTTTT.

CDR3 in DNA: TGCGCCAGCAGCCAAGAGGATTTGGACAGGGGGAGGTACGAGCAGTACTTC. This codes for CASSQEDLDRGRYEQYF. The V gene is TRBV4-1, the J gene TRBJ2-7; 10 bases map to TRBD1. This CDR3 contains 17 residues. J was trimmed by 4 bases and V by 0 bases; bases with no gene match: 9. In germline, CDR1 is MGHRA, CDR2 YSYEKL.

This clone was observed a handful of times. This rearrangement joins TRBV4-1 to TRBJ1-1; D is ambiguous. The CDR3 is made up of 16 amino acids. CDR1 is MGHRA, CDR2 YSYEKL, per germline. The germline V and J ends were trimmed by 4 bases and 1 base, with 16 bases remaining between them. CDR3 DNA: TGCGCCAGCAGCCCGATACAGAGATCTGGGAACACTGAAGCTTTCTTT. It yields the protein CASSPIQRSGNTEAFF.

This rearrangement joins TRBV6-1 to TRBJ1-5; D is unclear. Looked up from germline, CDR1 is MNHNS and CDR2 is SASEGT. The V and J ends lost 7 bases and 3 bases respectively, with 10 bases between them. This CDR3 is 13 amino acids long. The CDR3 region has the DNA TGTGCCAGCACCTACCTCACCAATCAGCCCCAGCATTTT. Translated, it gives CASTYLTNQPQHF.

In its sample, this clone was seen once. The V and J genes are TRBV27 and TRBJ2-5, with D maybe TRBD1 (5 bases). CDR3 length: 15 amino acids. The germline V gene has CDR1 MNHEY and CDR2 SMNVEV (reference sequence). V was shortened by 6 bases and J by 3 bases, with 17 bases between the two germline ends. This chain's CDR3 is CASSLLRGGEETQYF. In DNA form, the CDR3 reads TGTGCCAGCAGCCTCCTAAGGGGTGGGGAAGAGACCCAGTACTTC.

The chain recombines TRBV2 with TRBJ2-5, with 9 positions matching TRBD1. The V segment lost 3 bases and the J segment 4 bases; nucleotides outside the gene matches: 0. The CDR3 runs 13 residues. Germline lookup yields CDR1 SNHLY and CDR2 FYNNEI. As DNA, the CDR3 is TGTGCCAGCAGTGAGGACAGGGGAGAGACCCAGTACTTC. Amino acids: CASSEDRGETQYF.

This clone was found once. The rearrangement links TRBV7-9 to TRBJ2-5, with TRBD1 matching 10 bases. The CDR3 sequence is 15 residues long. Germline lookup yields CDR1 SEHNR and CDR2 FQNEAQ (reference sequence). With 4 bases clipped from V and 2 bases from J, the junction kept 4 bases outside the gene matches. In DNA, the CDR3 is TGTGCCAGCAGCTCCGGACAGGGGGGACAAGAGACCCAGTACTTC. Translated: CASSSGQGGQETQYF.

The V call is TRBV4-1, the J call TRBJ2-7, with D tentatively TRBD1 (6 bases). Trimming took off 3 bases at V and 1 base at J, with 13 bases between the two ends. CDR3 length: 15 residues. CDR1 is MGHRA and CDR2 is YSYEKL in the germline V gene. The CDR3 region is CASSQSRDTSYEQYF. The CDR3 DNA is TGCGCCAGCAGCCAGAGCCGGGACACTTCCTACGAGCAGTACTTC.

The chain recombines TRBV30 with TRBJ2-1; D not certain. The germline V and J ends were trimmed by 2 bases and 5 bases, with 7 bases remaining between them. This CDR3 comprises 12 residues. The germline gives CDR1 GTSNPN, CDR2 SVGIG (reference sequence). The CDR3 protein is CAWSRLDNEQFF. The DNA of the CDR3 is TGTGCCTGGAGTAGGTTGGACAATGAGCAGTTCTTC.

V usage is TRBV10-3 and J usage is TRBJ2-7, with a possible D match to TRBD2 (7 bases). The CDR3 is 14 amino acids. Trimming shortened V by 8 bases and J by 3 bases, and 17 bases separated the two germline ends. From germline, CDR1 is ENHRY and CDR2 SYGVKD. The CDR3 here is CAISGGLSRYEQYF. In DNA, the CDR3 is TGTGCCATCTCCGGGGGGCTAAGCCGCTACGAGCAGTACTTC.

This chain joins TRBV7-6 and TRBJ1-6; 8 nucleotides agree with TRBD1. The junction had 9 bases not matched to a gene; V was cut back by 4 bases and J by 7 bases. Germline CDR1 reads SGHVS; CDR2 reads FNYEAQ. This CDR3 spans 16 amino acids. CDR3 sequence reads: CASSSSQGAVNSPLHF. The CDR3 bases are TGTGCCAGCAGCTCGTCCCAGGGGGCGGTGAATTCACCCCTCCACTTT.

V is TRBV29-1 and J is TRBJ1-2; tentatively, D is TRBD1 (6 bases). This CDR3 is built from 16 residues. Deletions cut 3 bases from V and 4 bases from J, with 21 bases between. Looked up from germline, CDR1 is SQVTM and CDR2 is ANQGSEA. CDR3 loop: CSVDRGESYRLYGYTF. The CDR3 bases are TGCAGCGTTGACAGGGGAGAGAGCTACAGACTCTATGGCTACACCTTC.

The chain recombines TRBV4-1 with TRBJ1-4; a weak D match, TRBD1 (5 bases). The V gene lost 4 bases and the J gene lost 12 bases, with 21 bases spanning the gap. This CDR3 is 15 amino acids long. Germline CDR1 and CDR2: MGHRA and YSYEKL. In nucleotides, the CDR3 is TGCGCCAGCAGCCCCACCCTGACGGGGGGGAGGGAACTGTTTTTT. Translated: CASSPTLTGGRELFF.

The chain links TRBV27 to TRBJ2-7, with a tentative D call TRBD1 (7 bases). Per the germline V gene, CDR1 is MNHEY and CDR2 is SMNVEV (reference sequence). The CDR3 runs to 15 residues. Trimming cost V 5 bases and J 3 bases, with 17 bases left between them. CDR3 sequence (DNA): TGTGCCAGCAGTGTTGCAGGGGGGTCGGGCTACGAGCAGTACTTC. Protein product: CASSVAGGSGYEQYF.

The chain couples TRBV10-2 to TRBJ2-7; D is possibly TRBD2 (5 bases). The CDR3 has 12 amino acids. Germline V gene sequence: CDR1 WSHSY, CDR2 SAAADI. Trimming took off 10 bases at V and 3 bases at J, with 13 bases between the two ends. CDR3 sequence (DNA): TGCGCCACCTCACTAGGGCGCTACGAGCAGTACTTC. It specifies CATSLGRYEQYF.

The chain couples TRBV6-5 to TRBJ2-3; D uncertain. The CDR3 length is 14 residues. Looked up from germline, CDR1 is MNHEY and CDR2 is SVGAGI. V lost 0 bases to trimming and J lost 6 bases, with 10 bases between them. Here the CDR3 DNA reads TGTGCCAGCAGTTACTCCGGGCCCATCGATACGCAGTATTTT. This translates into CASSYSGPIDTQYF.